This T cell receptor (beta chain) stems from a study of blood T cell repertoires in COVID-19. Across the study: COVID-19 samples from acute and convalescent phases originated in the United States, Italy and Spain. T cells, B-cell-depleted T cells, or PBMCs supplied cDNA or gDNA.

CDR1 and CDR2 from the germline V gene are SGHTA and FQGNSA. The CDR3 contains 16 residues. V shed 4 bases and J 5 bases; nucleotides not matched to a gene: 10. In the original workflow: From reference gene primer amplification, estimates of nucleated cell counts were derived. Only in-frame clones appear in the TCRdb table, and some are missing; sequencing was by immunoSEQ multiplex PCR. D and trimming come from the DNA, and the V and J calls and clone size come from that table. The data show about 140,000 clones, about three quarters seen once. The chain is built from TRBV7-2 and TRBJ1-2, with 10 nucleotides matching TRBD1. The sequenced sample consisted of peripheral blood. The source of this sequence is a woman between 50 and 59 years old with active or convalescent COVID-19. The CDR3 protein is CASSSQTGQGPYGYTF. CDR3 coding DNA: TGTGCCAGCAGCTCACAAACGGGACAGGGGCCATATGGCTACACCTTC. Full variable domain (outside the CDR3, taken from reference TRBV7-2 and TRBJ1-2): GAGVSQSPSNKVTEKGKDVELRCDPISGHTALYWYRQSLGQGLEFLIYFQGNSAPDKSGLPSDRFSAERTGGSVSTLTIQRTQQEDSAVYLCASSSQTGQGPYGYTFGSGTRLTVV.